This TCR beta chain was captured by sequencing in a study of cytomegalovirus exposure and HLA in healthy donors. Whole-study context: The 90 to 150 validation repertoires used a platform that matched the one used for the roughly 700 first-cohort repertoires, as a later analysis reported.

Study-wide points: Rare TCR sequences dominated, though some public TCRs recurred in many donors. In vitro confirmation showed a few CMV-associated chains to be CMV antigen specific. There were approximately 150 TCR beta chains listed as cytomegalovirus-associated.

Turning to this clone: No antigen is known for it.

Using immunoSEQ multiplex PCR, the repertoire was profiled, and TCRdb retains in-frame clones only, with some absent. In the table there are 250,000 to 400,000 clones, roughly 87% of which are singletons. This clonotype was obtained from a man aged 25 to 40 in good health and CMV-seronegative. Input material: PBMCs.

The CDR3 protein is CASSLSDADTQYF. CDR3 DNA sequence: TGTGCCAGCAGCCTTAGCGACGCAGATACGCAGTATTTT. V usage is TRBV9 and J usage is TRBJ2-3; the D gene is possibly TRBD2 (5 bases). Germline values: CDR1 SGDLS, CDR2 YYNGEE. The germline V and J ends were trimmed by 4 bases and 4 bases, with 10 bases remaining between them. The CDR3 is 13 residues long.